This TCR beta chain was sequenced for a study of shared clonotypes between healthy human individuals. Concerning this clone: What it binds is unknown.

There were no recent acute infections or vaccinations among the donors, who were healthy HIV-negative adults. CDR1 LGHNT and CDR2 FRNRAP come from the germline V gene. The CDR3 covers 14 residues. The V gene end was trimmed by 6 bases and the J gene end by 6 bases; junction bases not matched to a gene: 10. Study-wide results and caveats: Several donors shared about 4.8% of their naive CD4 clonotypes.

Clones were read by immunoSEQ multiplex PCR, and TCRdb kept only the in-frame ones, dropping some. The profile covers millions of clones, with around nine tenths appearing a single time and over 0.12% taken by the ten largest. The chain couples TRBV12-5 to TRBJ1-1, with TRBD1 matching 7 bases. The sample taken for sequencing was naive CD4+ T cells sorted from blood. Subset defined: CD45RA+ positively selected. The sequence came from a man younger than 30 in good health. Written as DNA, the CDR3 is TGTGCTAGTGGGTCAGGGGGTAAGAGGGCTGAAGCTTTCTTT. It codes for CASGSGGKRAEAFF.